The 2 T cell receptor beta chains below were found in one sample sequenced in a study of T-cell memory formation after mild COVID-19. TCRdb reprocessed the 5' RACE reads via MiXCR and lists one record per CDR3 protein. Altogether just under 150,000 distinct CDR3 sequences are present, 15% to 20% being singletons, with the ten largest covering approximately 2%. The sequenced sample consisted of PBMCs or a T cell subset sorted from them (not recorded which). These receptors were taken from an adult woman who had mild COVID-19 (a few samples of this study predate the infection). Cell type and time point are not known.

The V gene is TRBV20-1, the J gene TRBJ2-5; perhaps TRBD2 as D (6 bases). The length of the CDR3 is 14 residues. Germline V gene sequence: CDR1 DFQATT, CDR2 SNEGSKA (reference sequence). The V end was cut by 6 bases, the J end by 4 bases, with 18 bases between. DNA for the CDR3: TGCAGTGCCCTCGACCGGAGGGGCGTAGAGACCCAGTACTTC. Translation gives CSALDRRGVETQYF.

The CDR3 bases are TGTGCCAGCAGCCAAGTATTCCTTCAGGGGTCCTACAATGAGCAGTTCTTC. Residues: CASSQVFLQGSYNEQFF. The V call is TRBV3-1, the J call TRBJ2-1, with a possible D match to TRBD1 (6 bases). This CDR3 spans 17 amino acids. The V end was cut by 1 base, the J end by 1 base, with 14 bases between. Germline V gene data show CDR1 as LGHDT and CDR2 as YNNKEL (reference sequence).